This entry concerns a single TCR beta chain. The data were taken from a study of blood T cell repertoires in COVID-19. Germline CDR1 is MNHEY and CDR2 is SVGEGT. This CDR3 has 18 amino acids. V was pared by 0 bases and J by 0 bases, with 15 bases between. Sequencing was performed with immunoSEQ multiplex PCR; in TCRdb, only in-frame clones are kept and a portion is missing. The table records 150,000 or so clones, 79% of them present only once. The rearrangement joins TRBV6-2 or TRBV6-3 to TRBJ1-5, with D hard to call. The sequence derives from a woman between 55 and 75 years old with COVID-19, enrolled during active disease. The sequencing input was peripheral blood. The DNA of the CDR3 is TGTGCCAGCAGTTACTCGAGGGCACTAAGCTATAGCAATCAGCCCCAGCATTTT. This codes for CASSYSRALSYSNQPQHF.